These 9 T cell receptor beta chains share one sample of origin, sequenced in a study of OX40 agonist ivuxolimab in advanced cancers. Preparation of the library involved the immunoSEQ multiplex PCR assay. What TCRdb holds here is the immuneACCESS table cut down to in-frame rearrangements. Part of the clones is not present; checked against another copy, under half of the missing clones reflect an unresolved V gene, and the others are unexplained. For this sample the table gives about 89,000 clones, of which under 95% were detected only once. Around 0.71% of the sample belongs to the ten largest clones. The sample consisted of CD4+ or CD8+ T cells sorted from blood, taken in a trial of the OX40 agonist ivuxolimab. These receptors all stem from an adult with an advanced solid tumor such as melanoma, head and neck, liver or kidney cancer.

This chain connects TRBV5-4 to TRBJ1-6, with D uncertain. Looked up from germline, CDR1 is SGHNT and CDR2 is YYREEE (reference sequence). V lost 4 bases and J lost 3, with 11 bases in between. The length of the CDR3 is 15 residues. CDR3 amino acids: CASSQRADYNSPLHF. Written as DNA, the CDR3 is TGTGCCAGCAGCCAAAGGGCAGACTATAATTCACCCCTCCACTTT.

CDR3 region: CASSLQAGGSSDTQYF. Here the CDR3 DNA reads TGCGCCAGCAGCTTACAAGCGGGGGGGAGTTCAGATACGCAGTATTTT. V usage is TRBV5-1 and J usage is TRBJ2-3; 10 bases line up with TRBD2. Trimming cost V 2 bases and J 4 bases; bases outside gene matches: 7. Germline CDR1 and CDR2: SGHRS and YFSETQ. This CDR3 comprises 16 residues.

The chain joins TRBV9 to TRBJ1-5; maybe TRBD1 (5 bases). Trimming cost V 3 bases and J 1 base, with 11 bases left between them. The CDR3 loop spans 15 amino acids. Germline V gene data show CDR1 as SGDLS and CDR2 as YYNGEE. The CDR3 nucleotides are TGTGCCAGCAGCGCTGCCGGGGGGAGCAATCAGCCCCAGCATTTT. This sequence encodes CASSAAGGSNQPQHF.

The gene calls are TRBV23-1 and TRBJ2-3, with 10 bases fitting TRBD1. TRBV23-1 is flagged as an ORF with uncertain function. Trimming took 3 bases from V and 1 from J; bases not matched to a gene: 4. This CDR3 has 16 amino acids. The CDR3 here is CASSHHDRGRTDTQYF. For the CDR3, the DNA is TGCGCCAGCAGTCACCACGACAGGGGGCGCACAGATACGCAGTATTTT.

The sample holds one count of this clone. The rearrangement links TRBV6-1 to TRBJ1-4; D uncertain. With 6 bases removed from V and 13 bases from J, the gap between germline ends came to 21 bases. Germline V gene sequence: CDR1 MNHNS, CDR2 SASEGT. The CDR3 covers 14 residues. The CDR3 DNA follows: TGTGCCAGCAGGAGGGCGGTGCAACTGGTGGGACTGTTTTTT. Protein product: CASRRAVQLVGLFF.

The CDR3 coding sequence is TGTGCCAGTAGTATAATGACAGGGGGGGCCTACGAGCAGTACTTC. It translates to CASSIMTGGAYEQYF. The V gene is TRBV19, the J gene TRBJ2-7; TRBD1 matches at 9 bases. CDR3 length: 15 residues. Trimming took 2 bases from V and 2 from J; bases not matched to a gene: 4. Germline V gene lookup returns CDR1 LNHDA and CDR2 SQIVND (reference sequence).

This clone was found a few times. The genes are TRBV6-4 and TRBJ1-6, with 10 bases lining up with TRBD1. Unmatched junction bases numbered 3, after V lost 6 bases and J lost 7 bases. From germline, CDR1 is MRHNA and CDR2 SNTAGT. CDR3 length: 14 residues. The CDR3 sequence is CASSPGQGNSPLHF. Written as DNA, the CDR3 is TGTGCCAGCAGCCCGGGACAGGGGAATTCACCCCTCCACTTT.

The V and J genes are TRBV5-1 and TRBJ1-2; perhaps TRBD1 as D (5 bases). V lost 4 bases to trimming and J lost 0 bases, with 10 bases between them. There are 14 residues in the CDR3. Germline CDR1 is SGHRS and CDR2 is YFSETQ. CDR3 DNA: TGCGCCAGCAGCCGGGACGGAGCTAACTATGGCTACACCTTC. Translating it yields CASSRDGANYGYTF.

The chain employs TRBV19 and TRBJ2-3; D is possibly TRBD1 (7 bases). V lost 0 bases and J lost 0, with 10 bases in between. The V gene's germline CDR1 is LNHDA and CDR2 SQIVND (reference sequence). This CDR3 is built from 16 residues. The CDR3 DNA reads TGTGCCAGTAGTATAGACAGGGGGGCGAGCACAGATACGCAGTATTTT. It is translated as CASSIDRGASTDTQYF.